The 6 T cell receptor beta chains in this list originate from one sample, sequenced in a study of blood T cells in healthy people across ages. Primed by a sample-barcoded 5' primer and a J-beta primer mix, a second PCR proceeded for 7 to 11 cycles. TCRdb analysed the 5' RACE reads with MiXCR anew, one entry per CDR3 protein. This sample has 2 million or so distinct CDR3 sequences, with around 50% found just once. Sequenced input: blood. The receptors were gathered from a woman aged 40 to 50 in good health.

The chain has TRBV28 and TRBJ1-2, with D uncertain. Trimming pared 5 bases from V and 0 bases from J, leaving 7 bases between. Germline CDR1 is MDHEN and CDR2 is SYDVKM. This CDR3 contains 13 residues. The DNA for the CDR3 is TGTGCCAGCAGTCTTACAACTAACTATGGCTACACCTTC. It codes for CASSLTTNYGYTF.

This clonotype was detected only a few times. J is TRBJ2-5 and V is TRBV7-2, with 8 nucleotides matching TRBD1. The CDR3 is 16 residues long. Germline V gene lookup returns CDR1 SGHTA and CDR2 FQGNSA. V was clipped by 4 bases and J by 1 base; unmatched bases: 8. In DNA form, the CDR3 reads TGTGCCAGCAGCTCCCAACAGGGGGTGACCCAAGAGACCCAGTACTTC. As protein: CASSSQQGVTQETQYF.

V usage is TRBV7-9 and J usage is TRBJ2-2; weak D call: TRBD1 (6 bases). The germline gives CDR1 SEHNR, CDR2 FQNEAQ (reference sequence). Trimming removed 6 bases at V and 6 bases at J, with 11 bases between. The CDR3 has 13 amino acids. This chain's CDR3 is CASSNRVPGELFF. The CDR3 DNA sequence: TGTGCCAGCAGTAACAGGGTCCCCGGGGAGCTGTTTTTT.

The genes are TRBV12-5 and TRBJ2-1; 9 nucleotides match TRBD1. Germline CDR1 is LGHNT and CDR2 is FRNRAP. The CDR3 is 18 residues long. The junction had 10 bases not matched to a gene; V was cut back by 1 base and J by 3 bases. The CDR3 sequence: CASGLAGTGTGFYNEQFF. The CDR3 DNA is TGTGCTAGTGGTTTGGCGGGAACCGGGACAGGGTTCTACAATGAGCAGTTCTTC.

The chain carries TRBV7-2 and TRBJ1-5, with 7 bases fitting TRBD1. The CDR3 is made up of 15 amino acids. The V segment lost 4 bases and the J segment 7 bases; nucleotides outside the gene matches: 10. Germline CDR1 SGHTA, CDR2 FQGNSA. As DNA, the CDR3 is TGTGCCAGCAGCTGGAGAACAGGGGAAGGACAGCCCCAGCATTTT. Its translation: CASSWRTGEGQPQHF. The complete variable domain, with remaining parts taken from reference TRBV7-2 and TRBJ1-5, reads GAGVSQSPSNKVTEKGKDVELRCDPISGHTALYWYRQSLGQGLEFLIYFQGNSAPDKSGLPSDRFSAERTGGSVSTLTIQRTQQEDSAVYLCASSWRTGEGQPQHFGDGTRLSIL.

This clonotype was counted a single time. This chain connects TRBV10-3 to TRBJ2-1, with a weak D call TRBD2 (6 bases). Near its end, the DNA agrees better with TRBJ2-7, so the J call may be wrong. CDR1 is ENHRY and CDR2 is SYGVKD in the germline V gene. This CDR3 comprises 14 residues. Here the CDR3 reads CAINPEGSYNEQYF. CDR3 bases: TGTGCCATCAATCCGGAGGGCTCCTACAATGAGCAGTACTTC.